The next 28 T cell receptor beta chains were all read from a single sample in a study of T cells in narcolepsy. TCRdb's table, derived via immunoSEQ multiplex PCR, lists solely in-frame clones and lacks some. The sample includes roughly 40,000 clones, roughly 84% of them seen just once. Sequenced sample: CD45RA- memory CD4+ T cells from PBMCs. The receptors shown here come from a human donor with narcolepsy.

The chain carries TRBV9 and TRBJ2-1; TRBD1 matches 9 bases. This CDR3 has 15 residues. The V gene end was trimmed by 0 bases and the J gene end by 7 bases; junction bases not matched to a gene: 5. CDR1 and CDR2 from the germline V gene are SGDLS and YYNGEE. CDR3 sequence (DNA): TGTGCCAGCAGCGTAGTCGACAGGGGGAGGAATGAGCAGTTCTTC. It is translated as CASSVVDRGRNEQFF.

V usage is TRBV10-3 and J usage is TRBJ2-5; D call uncertain. CDR1 and CDR2 (germline): ENHRY, SYGVKD. V shed 0 bases and J shed 3 bases, with 14 bases lying between them. This CDR3 has 16 residues. The CDR3 coding sequence is TGTGCCATCAGTGAGTCTAGAGACGGGCAAAAAGAGACCCAGTACTTC. Its translation: CAISESRDGQKETQYF.

This clone was found a few times. This chain links TRBV6-6 with TRBJ2-7; 7 bases are shared with TRBD1. In germline, CDR1 is MNHNY, CDR2 SVGAGI (reference sequence). The V and J ends lost 2 bases and 2 bases, in that order; junction bases with no gene match: 6. CDR3 size: 15 residues. CDR3: CASSYPRGLAYEQYF. The CDR3 DNA reads as TGTGCCAGCAGTTACCCAAGGGGGCTCGCCTACGAGCAGTACTTC.

The chain joins TRBV2 to TRBJ2-5, with 7 bases aligning to TRBD1. Trimming cost V 6 bases and J 5 bases; bases outside gene matches: 6. Germline lookup yields CDR1 SNHLY and CDR2 FYNNEI. The CDR3 has 13 residues. Here the CDR3 DNA reads TGTGCCAGCAGGATGACAGGGTTGGAGACCCAGTACTTC. It codes for CASRMTGLETQYF.

V and J are TRBV11-3 and TRBJ2-4; D is ambiguous. The V gene lost 3 bases and the J gene lost 3 bases, with 12 bases spanning the gap. This CDR3 is built from 15 residues. Germline CDR1 SGHNT, CDR2 YENEEA. The DNA for the CDR3 is TGTGCCAGCAGCTTTGGCGGAATGGTCAAAAACATTCAGTACTTC. Protein product: CASSFGGMVKNIQYF. Together with reference TRBV11-3 and TRBJ2-4, the CDR3 gives the full variable domain: EAGVVQSPRYKIIEKKQPVAFWCNPISGHNTLYWYLQNLGQGPELLIRYENEEAVDDSQLPKDRFSAERLKGVDSTLKIQPAELGDSAVYLCASSFGGMVKNIQYFGAGTRLSVL.

There are a few counts of this clone. The rearrangement uses TRBV28 and TRBJ1-1; 7 nucleotides align to TRBD1. The CDR3 contains 14 residues. J lost 5 bases, V lost 5 bases, and 8 bases had no gene match. CDR1 is MDHEN and CDR2 is SYDVKM in the germline V gene. The CDR3 sequence: CASSTVQGRTEAFF. The CDR3 coding sequence is TGTGCCAGCAGTACCGTACAGGGGCGGACTGAAGCTTTCTTT.

On this clone: The same CDR3 is also encoded by other DNA sequences in this sample. The V and J genes are TRBV9 and TRBJ2-5; weak D call: TRBD2 (6 bases). The CDR3 contains 14 residues. The germline V and J ends were trimmed by 3 bases and 0 bases, with 9 bases remaining between them. Germline CDR1 and CDR2: SGDLS and YYNGEE. The CDR3 DNA reads as TGTGCCAGCAGCGGGGGGACTTACCAAGAGACCCAGTACTTC. Translating gives CASSGGTYQETQYF.

Of note for this clone: At one boundary the junction diverges from the germline segment, which might be a read error. The gene calls are TRBV10-2 and TRBJ1-3; tentatively, D is TRBD1 (6 bases). The CDR3 length is 14 residues. The germline V gene encodes CDR1 WSHSY and CDR2 SAAADI. The CDR3 reads CASSLQGSGNAIYF. The CDR3 DNA reads as TGCGCCAGCAGCCTACAGGGTTCTGGAAACGCCATATATTTT.

The chain employs TRBV5-4 and TRBJ2-3, with TRBD1 as a possible D gene (6 bases). This CDR3 comprises 14 residues. V was pared by 2 bases and J by 3 bases, with 10 bases between. CDR1 is SGHNT and CDR2 is YYREEE in the germline V gene (reference sequence). The CDR3 region is CASSLQGGTDTQYF. As DNA, the CDR3 is TGTGCCAGCAGCTTACAGGGTGGGACAGATACGCAGTATTTT.

The chain joins TRBV6-1 to TRBJ1-6; a possible D gene is TRBD1 (5 bases). The CDR3 sequence is 13 residues long. CDR1 and CDR2 (germline): MNHNS, SASEGT. V lost 3 bases, J lost 6 bases, and 6 bases lay in between. CDR3 sequence (DNA): TGTGCCAGCAGTGAGGACACTAATTCACCCCTCCACTTT. Translation gives CASSEDTNSPLHF.

The rearrangement joins TRBV7-9 to TRBJ2-1, with TRBD1 matching 10 bases. The CDR3 has 16 amino acids. Germline CDR1 is SEHNR and CDR2 is FQNEAQ (reference sequence). V lost 5 bases to trimming and J lost 0 bases; unmatched junction nucleotides: 4. The CDR3 region has the DNA TGTGCCAGCAGCGGGACAGGGGCGGGCTCCTACAATGAGCAGTTCTTC. Protein: CASSGTGAGSYNEQFF.

As for this clone: The identical CDR3 is also encoded by other nucleotide sequences in the sample. The rearrangement joins TRBV6-1 to TRBJ1-2; perhaps TRBD1 as D (6 bases). The CDR3 has 18 residues. The ends were cut back, 6 bases at V and 4 bases at J, with 27 bases in the middle. Germline loops: CDR1 MNHNS, CDR2 SASEGT. In DNA, the CDR3 is TGTGCCAGCAGCGAAAACCCGAGGGGCAGGGGAGGCACCTATGGCTACACCTTC. Protein sequence: CASSENPRGRGGTYGYTF.

This chain joins TRBV27 and TRBJ1-2; tentative D call: TRBD1 (6 bases). Trimming cost V 4 bases and J 6 bases, with 12 bases left between them. Per germline, CDR1 MNHEY and CDR2 SMNVEV (reference sequence). The CDR3 sequence is 13 residues long. The DNA for the CDR3 is TGTGCCAGCAGTTCCCCGGACAGCCATGGCTACACCTTC. It specifies CASSSPDSHGYTF.

The V call is TRBV21-1, the J call TRBJ2-7; the table's TRBD2 call for D was not verified on the DNA. TRBV21-1 is a pseudogene. The CDR3 is made up of 15 amino acids. The CDR3 DNA follows: TGTGCCAGCAGCAAGGGACCGGGACTAGCCTACGAGCAGTACTTC. It specifies CASSKGPGLAYEQYF.

The chain recombines TRBV10-3 with TRBJ1-2; no clear D gene. Germline values: CDR1 ENHRY, CDR2 SYGVKD. The germline V and J ends were trimmed by 7 bases and 0 bases, with 12 bases remaining between them. The CDR3 is 14 residues long. The CDR3 DNA is TGTGCCATCACCGATGGAGGGACTAACTATGGCTACACCTTC. This translates into CAITDGGTNYGYTF.

This rearrangement joins TRBV27 to TRBJ2-3; no reliable D call. The CDR3 contains 11 residues. Germline CDR1 and CDR2: MNHEY and SMNVEV (reference sequence). Deletions cut 5 bases from V and 6 bases from J, with 6 bases between. The CDR3 loop reads CASSVGDTQYF. CDR3 in DNA: TGTGCCAGCAGTGTGGGGGATACGCAGTATTTT.

The gene calls are TRBV14 and TRBJ1-2; no firm D call. Germline CDR1 reads SGHDN; CDR2 reads FVKESK. This CDR3 has 14 amino acids. Trimming took off 0 bases at V and 4 bases at J, with 9 bases between the two ends. DNA of the CDR3: TGTGCCAGCAGCCAAGACGCTCCCCGCTATGGCTACACCTTC. Its translation is CASSQDAPRYGYTF.

This chain uses TRBV19 with TRBJ1-4; the match to TRBD1 covers 8 bases. The CDR3 contains 16 residues. Germline CDR1 is LNHDA and CDR2 is SQIVND (reference sequence). V was clipped by 6 bases and J by 0 bases; unmatched bases: 6. This CDR3 reads CASRGQVIATNEKLFF. Here the CDR3 DNA reads TGTGCCAGTAGGGGACAGGTTATTGCAACTAATGAAAAACTGTTTTTT.

The chain combines TRBV4-1 with TRBJ1-3; no clear D gene. Germline V gives CDR1 MGHRA, CDR2 YSYEKL. This CDR3 spans 13 amino acids. Deletions cut 4 bases from V and 0 bases from J, with 4 bases between. CDR3 coding DNA: TGCGCCAGCAGCCCTTACTCTGGAAACACCATATATTTT. Translated, it gives CASSPYSGNTIYF.

This chain joins TRBV10-3 and TRBJ1-2; maybe TRBD1 (6 bases). The V end was cut by 3 bases, the J end by 0 bases, with 11 bases between. Germline CDR1 ENHRY, CDR2 SYGVKD. This CDR3 has 15 amino acids. DNA of the CDR3: TGTGCCATCAGTGAAAGTCGGACAGCTAACTATGGCTACACCTTC. It codes for CAISESRTANYGYTF.

The rearrangement links TRBV18 to TRBJ1-1, with 7 bases aligning to TRBD1. The V segment lost 5 bases and the J segment 3 bases; nucleotides outside the gene matches: 6. The length of the CDR3 is 14 residues. Germline CDR1 KGHSH, CDR2 LQKENI. The CDR3 DNA sequence: TGTGCCAGCTCAACAGGGGTTGGGGACACTGAAGCTTTCTTT. Encoded protein: CASSTGVGDTEAFF.

The chain uses TRBV29-1 and TRBJ1-2; D gene uncertain. V gave up 0 bases and J gave up 4 bases, with 6 bases separating them. There are 12 residues in the CDR3. In germline, CDR1 is SQVTM, CDR2 ANQGSEA. Here the CDR3 reads CSVEDSLYGYTF. DNA for the CDR3: TGCAGCGTTGAAGATTCGCTCTATGGCTACACCTTC.

The V and J genes are TRBV18 and TRBJ1-4; D ambiguous. This CDR3 is built from 13 residues. Trimming removed 2 bases at V and 3 bases at J, with 4 bases between. Germline V lookup: CDR1 KGHSH, CDR2 LQKENI. The CDR3 DNA reads as TGTGCCAGCTCACCAGGGGCTAATGAAAAACTGTTTTTT. Amino acids: CASSPGANEKLFF.

This clone has only a few counts. The rearrangement uses TRBV19 and TRBJ2-7; 9 nucleotides match TRBD1. Germline-derived CDR1 and CDR2 are LNHDA and SQIVND (reference sequence). With V trimmed by 10 bases and J by 4 bases, 14 bases remained unmatched. CDR3 length equals 15 residues. The CDR3 loop is CATRPGTGSSYEQYF. The CDR3 region has the DNA TGTGCCACCCGACCCGGGACAGGGTCTTCATACGAGCAGTACTTC.

Here the CDR3 DNA reads TGTGCCAGCAGTGGGTCTAGCGGGGGGGCCAGAGATACGCAGTATTTT. Protein: CASSGSSGGARDTQYF. The chain joins TRBV28 to TRBJ2-3; TRBD2 aligns across 12 bases. J gave up 5 bases and V 5 bases, and 8 bases lay outside the gene matches. This CDR3 spans 16 amino acids. Per the germline V gene, CDR1 is MDHEN and CDR2 is SYDVKM.

The chain is built from TRBV4-2 and TRBJ2-3; D is unclear. This CDR3 spans 13 amino acids. The germline V gene has CDR1 LGHNA and CDR2 YNFKEQ. Trimming took 2 bases from V and 0 from J, leaving 3 bases between them. In DNA form, the CDR3 reads TGTGCCAGCAGCCAACCGAGCACAGATACGCAGTATTTT. As protein: CASSQPSTDTQYF.

The gene calls are TRBV7-2 and TRBJ2-5, with TRBD2 identical over 9 bases. The CDR3 sequence is 16 residues long. Germline V gene lookup returns CDR1 SGHTA and CDR2 FQGNSA. V shed 1 base and J 4 bases; nucleotides not matched to a gene: 7. CDR3 loop: CASSLGAGGGAETQYF. The CDR3 nucleotides are TGTGCCAGCAGCTTAGGCGCGGGCGGGGGGGCAGAGACCCAGTACTTC. The complete variable domain, with remaining parts taken from reference TRBV7-2 and TRBJ2-5, reads GAGVSQSPSNKVTEKGKDVELRCDPISGHTALYWYRQSLGQGLEFLIYFQGNSAPDKSGLPSDRFSAERTGGSVSTLTIQRTQQEDSAVYLCASSLGAGGGAETQYFGPGTRLLVL.

The chain uses TRBV18 and TRBJ1-5; 9 bases are shared with TRBD1. CDR3 size: 15 residues. Germline V gene lookup returns CDR1 KGHSH and CDR2 LQKENI. Trimming removed 0 bases from V and 4 bases from J; junction bases left unmatched: 1. The CDR3, as DNA: TGTGCCAGCTCACCACCGGGACAGGGTAATCAGCCCCAGCATTTT. Translated, it gives CASSPPGQGNQPQHF.